A single sample is the source of the 27 T cell receptor beta chains below, sequenced in a study of T cell repertoires in ileal Crohn's disease. Measured with immunoSEQ multiplex PCR; TCRdb has only the in-frame clones, and not every one. The table includes thousands of clones, roughly 71% detected once. Sample: ileal tissue. The receptors come from an adult with Crohn's disease.

This clone was seen a handful of times. J is TRBJ2-2 and V is TRBV7-3, with 11 nucleotides matching TRBD2. The CDR3 contains 18 residues. The V and J ends lost 4 bases and 7 bases, in that order; junction bases with no gene match: 14. Germline V lookup: CDR1 SGHTA, CDR2 FQGTGA. CDR3 DNA sequence: TGTGCCAGCAGCTCCCCTCGCATAGCGGGGGGGCGAAACGGGGAGCTGTTTTTT. Translation gives CASSSPRIAGGRNGELFF.

In its sample, this clone ranks as medium-sized. V and J are TRBV6-1 and TRBJ2-7, with D uncertain. The CDR3 contains 13 residues. Germline-derived CDR1 and CDR2 are MNHNS and SASEGT. Trimming left V 4 bases short and J 1 base short, with 8 bases between. The CDR3 sequence is CASSAGSSYEQYF. The CDR3, as DNA: TGTGCCAGCAGTGCTGGCAGTTCCTACGAGCAGTACTTC.

This sequence joins TRBV27 and TRBJ2-1; 8 bases fit TRBD2. V trimming: 5 bases; J trimming: 8 bases; junction bases outside the gene matches: 14. The CDR3 covers 16 residues. CDR1 MNHEY and CDR2 SMNVEV come from the germline V gene (reference sequence). Written as DNA, the CDR3 is TGTGCCAGCAGTCCCATGGGACTAGTTAGGTACCATGAGCAGTTCTTC. Its translation is CASSPMGLVRYHEQFF.

The J gene is TRBJ2-7, the V gene TRBV6-5, with D possibly matching TRBD1 (6 bases). V lost 8 bases and J lost 3, with 20 bases in between. CDR1 and CDR2 from the germline V gene are MNHEY and SVGAGI. CDR3 length equals 15 residues. The CDR3 protein is CASYSPRGGDYEQYF. CDR3 sequence (DNA): TGTGCCAGCTACAGTCCCAGGGGCGGAGACTACGAGCAGTACTTC.

Concerning this clone: One end of the junction does not line up with germline, which may come from a read error. The chain combines TRBV6-1 with TRBJ1-1, with D perhaps TRBD1 (5 bases). Germline CDR1 reads MNHNS; CDR2 reads SASEGT. This CDR3 spans 11 amino acids. The CDR3 DNA reads TGTGCCAGCAGTGATATTTCCAGGGTCGACTTT. It encodes CASSDISRVDF.

The rearrangement uses TRBV6-1 and TRBJ2-3; unclear D gene. CDR1 and CDR2 (germline): MNHNS, SASEGT. The CDR3 has 17 residues. The V end was cut by 1 base, the J end by 0 bases, with 14 bases between. The CDR3 region is CASSEELPFTSTDTQYF. CDR3 nucleotides: TGTGCCAGCAGTGAAGAGCTTCCGTTCACTAGCACAGATACGCAGTATTTT.

This chain connects TRBV2 to TRBJ1-3; D uncertain. The CDR3 is 14 amino acids. V was shortened by 6 bases and J by 4 bases, with 13 bases between the two germline ends. Germline assignment: CDR1 SNHLY and CDR2 FYNNEI. The CDR3 spells CASRQPSLGNTIYF. In DNA, the CDR3 is TGTGCCAGCAGACAGCCAAGCCTCGGAAACACCATATATTTT.

This clone was counted only a few times. The genes are TRBV29-1 and TRBJ2-3, with 15 nucleotides matching TRBD2. With 6 bases clipped from V and 5 bases from J, the junction kept 3 bases outside the gene matches. Germline CDR1 reads SQVTM; CDR2 reads ANQGSEA. The CDR3 runs 14 residues. CDR3 nucleotides: TGCAGCGTAGGACTAGCGGGGGGGCGAGATACGCAGTATTTT. Its protein is CSVGLAGGRDTQYF.

The rearrangement links TRBV2 to TRBJ2-7; TRBD1 is a possible D gene (7 bases). V shed 5 bases and J shed 0 bases, with 20 bases lying between them. CDR1 SNHLY and CDR2 FYNNEI come from the germline V gene. The CDR3 runs 17 residues. The CDR3 reads CASSNNPRGEYSYEQYF. CDR3 sequence (DNA): TGTGCCAGCAGTAATAACCCCAGGGGGGAATACTCCTACGAGCAGTACTTC.

This clone was observed a single time. This rearrangement joins TRBV19 to TRBJ2-1; D possibly corresponds to TRBD1 (6 bases). CDR1 and CDR2 (germline): LNHDA, SQIVND (reference sequence). Between the trimmed V and J ends, which lost 5 bases and 9 bases, there was a span of 8 bases. This CDR3 has 11 residues. The CDR3 sequence: CASSQGLEQFF. The CDR3 bases are TGTGCCAGTAGTCAGGGGCTTGAGCAGTTCTTC.

The chain links TRBV15 to TRBJ1-2; D gene uncertain. CDR1 and CDR2 from the germline V gene are LNHNV and YYDKDF (reference sequence). The length of the CDR3 is 14 residues. V was clipped by 1 base and J by 6 bases, with 12 bases between them. The CDR3: CATSRGGGWDGYTF. The CDR3 DNA follows: TGTGCCACCAGCAGAGGAGGCGGGTGGGATGGCTACACCTTC.

The V gene is TRBV5-1, the J gene TRBJ1-3; no clear D. This CDR3 is built from 12 residues. V was pared by 4 bases and J by 8 bases, with 10 bases between. Looked up from germline, CDR1 is SGHRS and CDR2 is YFSETQ. CDR3 sequence (DNA): TGCGCCAGCAGCCCTTGGGGAGACACCATATATTTT. It yields the protein CASSPWGDTIYF.

The rearrangement joins TRBV4-3 to TRBJ1-2, with D possibly matching TRBD1 (6 bases). With 0 bases removed from V and 8 bases from J, the gap between germline ends came to 16 bases. Germline CDR1 and CDR2: LGHNA and YSLEER. This CDR3 region has 15 residues. CDR3 sequence: CASSQDEGETRGYTF. CDR3 coding DNA: TGCGCCAGCAGCCAAGATGAGGGGGAGACGCGCGGCTACACCTTC.

The table lists this clone with a few counts. The V gene is TRBV10-3, the J gene TRBJ1-2, with 7 bases fitting TRBD1. This CDR3 spans 15 amino acids. The V segment lost 2 bases and the J segment 4 bases; nucleotides outside the gene matches: 7. The V gene's germline CDR1 is ENHRY and CDR2 SYGVKD. The DNA of the CDR3 is TGTGCCATCAGTGAGAGTCCGGGACAGTTCTATGGCTACACCTTC. Translation gives CAISESPGQFYGYTF.

This rearrangement joins TRBV7-2 to TRBJ2-2; 10 bases align to TRBD2. Germline CDR1 is SGHTA and CDR2 is FQGNSA. Trimming took 4 bases from V and 5 from J; bases not matched to a gene: 7. The CDR3 has 16 amino acids. The CDR3 nucleotides read TGTGCCAGCAGCTCCTCAGCGGGGGGGCGGACCGGGGAGCTGTTTTTT. This encodes CASSSSAGGRTGELFF.

The V call is TRBV10-2, the J call TRBJ1-2; possible D gene TRBD1, 6 bases. The germline V gene encodes CDR1 WSHSY and CDR2 SAAADI. Trimming left V 0 bases short and J 5 bases short, with 19 bases between. This CDR3 has 17 amino acids. The CDR3 coding sequence is TGCGCCAGCAGTGAGTCGACTTTGGAACAGGGACCGTATGGCTACACCTTC. Translating it yields CASSESTLEQGPYGYTF.

The chain carries TRBV5-1 and TRBJ2-3; 7 nucleotides align to TRBD2. Trimming removed 4 bases from V and 0 bases from J; junction bases left unmatched: 14. Germline V lookup: CDR1 SGHRS, CDR2 YFSETQ. This CDR3 is built from 18 residues. CDR3 amino acids: CASSHFGGGRTSTDTQYF. The CDR3 nucleotides are TGCGCCAGCAGCCACTTTGGGGGGGGGAGAACTAGCACAGATACGCAGTATTTT.

The chain joins TRBV11-2 to TRBJ2-2; D is undetermined. The length of the CDR3 is 13 residues. Germline loops: CDR1 SGHAT, CDR2 FQNNGV. V was shortened by 4 bases and J by 5 bases, with 8 bases between the two germline ends. CDR3 region: CASSYSNTGELFF. The CDR3 DNA sequence: TGTGCCAGCAGCTACAGTAATACCGGGGAGCTGTTTTTT.

The rearrangement joins TRBV18 to TRBJ2-5, with 12 nucleotides matching TRBD2. The V and J ends lost 2 bases and 5 bases, in that order; junction bases with no gene match: 6. The CDR3 loop spans 16 amino acids. Germline-derived CDR1 and CDR2 are KGHSH and LQKENI. CDR3 sequence: CASSPTLAGGPETQYF. CDR3 coding DNA: TGTGCCAGCTCACCAACCCTAGCGGGGGGGCCCGAGACCCAGTACTTC.

The chain carries TRBV27 and TRBJ1-3, with 9 bases fitting TRBD1. Germline CDR1 MNHEY, CDR2 SMNVEV (reference sequence). The CDR3 contains 12 residues. The junction had 1 base not matched to a gene; V was cut back by 6 bases and J by 7 bases. The CDR3 region has the DNA TGTGCCAGCAGGGACAGGGGTAACACCATATATTTT. Translation gives CASRDRGNTIYF.

The chain employs TRBV19 and TRBJ1-6; a possible D gene is TRBD1 (5 bases). Germline CDR1 reads LNHDA; CDR2 reads SQIVND (reference sequence). The V end lost 8 bases, the J end lost 0 bases, and 17 bases lay between the germline ends. This CDR3 spans 17 amino acids. CDR3 DNA sequence: TGTGCCAGTTCTACAGGTGAACCTAGCTCCTATAATTCACCCCTCCACTTT. Protein sequence: CASSTGEPSSYNSPLHF.

This clone has only one observation. The chain links TRBV18 to TRBJ1-1; the match to TRBD1 covers 7 bases. The germline CDR1 and CDR2 sequences are KGHSH and LQKENI. The CDR3 spans 17 residues. J lost 1 base, V lost 3 bases, and 11 bases had no gene match. The CDR3 sequence is CASSPSLAAGGNTEAFF. The CDR3 nucleotides read TGTGCCAGCTCACCGAGCCTCGCTGCAGGGGGGAACACTGAAGCTTTCTTT.

The table lists this clone with a few counts. This chain joins TRBV4-1 and TRBJ2-2; 9 bases line up with TRBD1. Trimming cost V 4 bases and J 6 bases; bases outside gene matches: 6. Germline V gene lookup returns CDR1 MGHRA and CDR2 YSYEKL. The CDR3 loop spans 15 amino acids. This chain's CDR3 is CASSPTNRGPGELFF. The CDR3 nucleotides are TGCGCCAGCAGCCCCACGAACAGGGGGCCCGGGGAGCTGTTTTTT.

This clone is medium-sized by share. The chain uses TRBV5-6 and TRBJ2-2, with 8 bases identical to TRBD1. Per germline, CDR1 SGHDT and CDR2 YYEEEE. V was pared by 0 bases and J by 7 bases, with 8 bases of the junction left unmatched. The CDR3 has 16 residues. Here the CDR3 DNA reads TGTGCCAGCAGCTTGGCGGCAGGGGGCGAGAGCGGGGAGCTGTTTTTT. Translation gives CASSLAAGGESGELFF.

This clone turned up a few times. The V and J genes are TRBV4-1 and TRBJ1-1, with 8 bases fitting TRBD1. Germline values: CDR1 MGHRA, CDR2 YSYEKL. Trimming at V came to 5 bases and at J to 4 bases, leaving 12 bases not matched to a gene. This CDR3 spans 16 amino acids. Here the CDR3 DNA reads TGCGCCAGCAGCTACCGGACAGGGTCCCAGTTCACTGAAGCTTTCTTT. Its translation: CASSYRTGSQFTEAFF.

The rearrangement links TRBV5-6 to TRBJ1-2, with a tentative D call TRBD1 (5 bases). From germline, CDR1 is SGHDT and CDR2 YYEEEE. The V end lost 4 bases, the J end lost 7 bases, and 17 bases lay between the germline ends. This CDR3 region has 14 residues. DNA for the CDR3: TGTGCCAGCAGCACCACCTCGGGACTCACTGGCTACACCTTC. Its protein is CASSTTSGLTGYTF. Variable domain in full (rest from reference TRBV5-6 and TRBJ1-2): DAGVTQSPTHLIKTRGQQVTLRCSPKSGHDTVSWYQQALGQGPQFIFQYYEEEERQRGNFPDRFSGHQFPNYSSELNVNALLLGDSALYLCASSTTSGLTGYTFGSGTRLTVV.

As for this clone: One end of the junction fails to match germline, which may point to a read error. V gene TRBV2 combines with J gene TRBJ2-7, with TRBD2 matching over 10 bases. CDR3 size: 16 residues. CDR1 is SNHLY and CDR2 is FYNNEI in the germline V gene. The CDR3 here is CVSSPSGGPGAYEQYF. CDR3 sequence (DNA): TGTGTCAGCAGCCCTAGCGGGGGTCCAGGCGCCTACGAGCAGTACTTC.